This T cell receptor (beta chain) was obtained from a study of T cells in Graves' hyperthyroidism and ophthalmopathy. TCR beta CDR3 region amplification was performed from RNA transcripts. The HTBI primer set was used in a first-round RT-PCR of the TCR CDR3. TCRdb re-analysed the multiplex PCR reads in MiXCR, keeping a single row per CDR3 protein. Of hundreds of thousands of distinct CDR3 sequences listed, approximately 25% are singletons. Trimming took off 5 bases at V and 11 bases at J, with 18 bases between the two ends. Germline V gives CDR1 SNHLY, CDR2 FYNNEI. The CDR3 is 13 residues long. Among ophthalmopathy patients, the Clinical Activity Score reached at least 3, the NOSPECS grade reached at least 4, and duration remained under 3 months. Based on clinical symptoms, serum thyroxine and TRAb, thyroid ultrasound and orbital computed tomography, diagnoses were reached. Fresh peripheral blood, under 13 ml, yielded the PBMCs.

A note on this clonotype: What it binds is not known.

Study results and limitations: A 13 V-J model separated ophthalmopathy from stable hyperthyroidism.

The sample comprised blood. This clonotype originated in a woman aged 30 to 39 with Graves' ophthalmopathy. The rearrangement links TRBV2 to TRBJ1-1; tentative D call: TRBD1 (6 bases). CDR3 nucleotide sequence: TGTGCCAGCAGTTACCGGGACACCAAGTGGGCTTTCTTT. It yields the protein CASSYRDTKWAFF.